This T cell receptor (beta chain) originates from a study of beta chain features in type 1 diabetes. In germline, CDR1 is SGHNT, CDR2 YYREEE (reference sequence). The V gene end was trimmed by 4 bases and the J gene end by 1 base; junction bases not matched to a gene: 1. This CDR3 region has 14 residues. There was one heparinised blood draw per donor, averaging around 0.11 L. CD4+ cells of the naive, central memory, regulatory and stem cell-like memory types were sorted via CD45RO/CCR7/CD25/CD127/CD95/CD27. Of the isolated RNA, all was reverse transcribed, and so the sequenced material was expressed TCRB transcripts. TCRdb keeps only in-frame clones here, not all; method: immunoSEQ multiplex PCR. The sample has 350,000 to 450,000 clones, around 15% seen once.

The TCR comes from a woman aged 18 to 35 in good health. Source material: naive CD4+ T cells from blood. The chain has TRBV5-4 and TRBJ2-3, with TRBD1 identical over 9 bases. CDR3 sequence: CASSRTGGTDTQYF. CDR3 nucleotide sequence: TGTGCCAGCAGCAGGACAGGGGGCACAGATACGCAGTATTTT.